A single sample gave rise to the 27 T cell receptor beta chains below, sequenced in a study of T-cell memory formation after mild COVID-19. TCRdb re-called the 5' RACE reads through MiXCR, storing one row per CDR3 protein. The repertoire holds about 210,000 distinct CDR3 sequences, more than 9% seen once, with approximately 3% in the top ten. Input material: PBMCs or a T cell subset sorted from them (not recorded which). The receptors shown here come from a man between 18 and 35 years old who had mild COVID-19 (a few samples of this study predate the infection). Cell type and time point are not known.

This clonotype was detected only a few times. The V and J genes are TRBV24-1 and TRBJ2-2; no definite D call. CDR1 and CDR2 from the germline V gene are KGHDR and SFDVKD. The CDR3 spans 14 residues. Between the trimmed V and J ends, which lost 7 bases and 6 bases, there was a span of 14 bases. The DNA of the CDR3 is TGTGCCACCAGATCGGCTAGGCAGGCCGGGGAGCTGTTTTTT. This codes for CATRSARQAGELFF.

There are many counts of this clonotype. The gene calls are TRBV5-1 and TRBJ1-5; 8 bases fit TRBD1. Germline V CDR1 and CDR2: SGHRS, YFSETQ. The CDR3 length is 15 residues. Trimming at V came to 3 bases and at J to 4 bases, leaving 6 bases not matched to a gene. CDR3 bases: TGCGCCAGCAGCTCGGAGGGGGACAGGAATCAGCCCCAGCATTTT. Translating it yields CASSSEGDRNQPQHF.

In the case of this clonotype: The junction does not match germline at one end; this may be a read error. This sequence joins TRBV4-3 and TRBJ2-1; the D is unclear. The CDR3 has 18 amino acids. Germline V gene sequence: CDR1 LGHNA, CDR2 YSLEER. The CDR3: CASSQDLTAPSSSNEQFF. In DNA form, the CDR3 reads TGCGCCAGCAGCCAAGACCTGACGGCTCCAAGCTCCTCCAATGAGCAGTTCTTC.

In its sample, this clonotype was seen a few times. The chain has TRBV5-5 and TRBJ2-7, with unresolved D. The CDR3 consists of 12 residues. Germline V gives CDR1 SGHKS, CDR2 YYEKEE (reference sequence). Trimming removed 2 bases from V and 7 bases from J, with 10 bases in between. The CDR3 nucleotides are TGTGCCAGCAGCTTCCCGCTTCAGGAGCAGTACTTC. It translates to CASSFPLQEQYF.

This clonotype was picked up many times. The chain combines TRBV12-3 or TRBV12-4 with TRBJ1-2; possibly TRBD1 for D (5 bases). The CDR3 totals 14 residues. Deletions cut 5 bases from V and 2 bases from J, with 12 bases between. CDR3 protein: CASSTQTANYGYTF. The CDR3 DNA sequence: TGTGCCAGCAGTACTCAGACAGCGAACTATGGCTACACCTTC.

This rearrangement joins TRBV5-1 to TRBJ2-5; D could derive from TRBD1 or TRBD2 (5 bases each). Deletions cut 1 base from V and 4 bases from J, with 11 bases between. Per germline, CDR1 SGHRS and CDR2 YFSETQ. The CDR3 runs to 14 residues. CDR3 sequence: CASSLKLGVETQYF. The CDR3 bases are TGCGCCAGCAGCTTGAAGTTGGGGGTAGAGACCCAGTACTTC.

This clonotype was seen at least ten times. CDR3 protein: CASSQGRRNTEAFF. The DNA for the CDR3 is TGCGCCAGCAGCCAAGGGCGGAGGAACACTGAAGCTTTCTTT. V gene TRBV4-3 combines with J gene TRBJ1-1; D unclear. The CDR3 has 14 residues. Germline-derived CDR1 and CDR2 are LGHNA and YSLEER. V was cut by 1 base and J by 1 base, with 7 bases left in between.

There are a few counts of this clonotype. The chain has TRBV6-5 and TRBJ2-3; the match to TRBD2 covers 8 bases. The CDR3 length is 14 residues. Trimming removed 5 bases from V and 0 bases from J; junction bases left unmatched: 1. CDR1 is MNHEY, CDR2 SVGAGI, per germline. In DNA, the CDR3 is TGTGCCAGCAGTCAGCGGGAGAGCACAGATACGCAGTATTTT. It encodes CASSQRESTDTQYF.

The chain employs TRBV5-5 and TRBJ1-4; D not certain. In germline, CDR1 is SGHKS, CDR2 YYEKEE (reference sequence). The CDR3 totals 14 residues. V lost 0 bases to trimming and J lost 8 bases, with 11 bases between them. Here the CDR3 reads CASSLASREEKLFF. The CDR3, as DNA: TGTGCCAGCAGCTTGGCCTCTCGGGAGGAAAAACTGTTTTTT.

As regards this clonotype: At one boundary the junction diverges from the germline segment, which might be a read error. This chain connects TRBV27 to TRBJ1-1; a possible D gene is TRBD1 (5 bases). Germline CDR1 and CDR2: MNHEY and SMNVEV (reference sequence). The CDR3 contains 14 residues. The CDR3 coding sequence is TGTACCAGCAGTTCCCAGGGTGCTGGGGCTGAAGCTTTCTTT. This codes for CTSSSQGAGAEAFF.

CDR3 loop: CAGQRGAFQETQYF. CDR3 nucleotide sequence: TGTGCCGGGCAGCGGGGGGCCTTCCAAGAGACCCAGTACTTC. The V and J genes are TRBV10-3 and TRBJ2-5, with 9 nucleotides matching TRBD2. CDR3 length: 14 residues. The ends lost 11 bases at V and 1 base at J; junction bases unmatched: 8. In germline, CDR1 is ENHRY, CDR2 SYGVKD.

This clonotype was picked up a small number of times. This chain uses TRBV4-3 with TRBJ2-1, with D uncertain. The CDR3 contains 14 residues. With 0 bases removed from V and 0 bases from J, the gap between germline ends came to 3 bases. The germline gives CDR1 LGHNA, CDR2 YSLEER. CDR3 sequence: CASSQDLSYNEQFF. The CDR3, as DNA: TGCGCCAGCAGCCAAGATCTCTCCTACAATGAGCAGTTCTTC.

This clonotype was recorded a few times. This chain uses TRBV5-1 with TRBJ2-7; D is possibly TRBD1 (6 bases). V shed 3 bases and J shed 2 bases, with 12 bases lying between them. The CDR3 spans 14 residues. Germline V gives CDR1 SGHRS, CDR2 YFSETQ. The CDR3 is CASSWGPPPYEQYV. CDR3 bases: TGCGCCAGCAGCTGGGGGCCCCCACCCTACGAGCAGTACGTC.

This clonotype showed up just a few times. J is TRBJ1-1 and V is TRBV6-5; D is unclear. The CDR3 length is 14 residues. Germline V lookup: CDR1 MNHEY, CDR2 SVGAGI. Deletions cut 5 bases from V and 1 base from J, with 11 bases between. This chain's CDR3 is CASSPDMWNTEAFF. As DNA, the CDR3 is TGTGCCAGCAGTCCAGACATGTGGAACACTGAAGCTTTCTTT.

V gene TRBV9 combines with J gene TRBJ2-3; D may be TRBD2 (6 bases). Germline CDR1 is SGDLS and CDR2 is YYNGEE. V was shortened by 3 bases and J by 0 bases, with 14 bases between the two germline ends. The CDR3 runs to 16 residues. The CDR3 sequence: CASSALPGGSTDTQYF. CDR3 sequence (DNA): TGTGCCAGCAGCGCCCTTCCCGGGGGAAGCACAGATACGCAGTATTTT. The full variable domain, in which reference TRBV9 and TRBJ2-3 provide the parts outside the CDR3, is DSGVTQTPKHLITATGQRVTLRCSPRSGDLSVYWYQQSLDQGLQFLIQYYNGEERAKGNILERFSAQQFPDLHSELNLSSLELGDSALYFCASSALPGGSTDTQYFGPGTRLTVL.

This rearrangement joins TRBV7-2 to TRBJ2-3; 8 nucleotides align to TRBD1. The CDR3 spans 14 residues. V was pared by 5 bases and J by 7 bases, with 8 bases of the junction left unmatched. Germline V CDR1 and CDR2: SGHTA, FQGNSA. This CDR3 reads CASSRDRGRNTQYF. Written as DNA, the CDR3 is TGTGCCAGCAGCCGAGACAGGGGACGGAATACGCAGTATTTT. Variable domain in full (rest from reference TRBV7-2 and TRBJ2-3): GAGVSQSPSNKVTEKGKDVELRCDPISGHTALYWYRQSLGQGLEFLIYFQGNSAPDKSGLPSDRFSAERTGGSVSTLTIQRTQQEDSAVYLCASSRDRGRNTQYFGPGTRLTVL.

V is TRBV6-2 or TRBV6-3 and J is TRBJ1-1; TRBD1 matches at 8 bases. Trimming cost V 5 bases and J 11 bases; bases outside gene matches: 7. The CDR3 is made up of 12 amino acids. Germline V lookup: CDR1 MNHEY, CDR2 SVGEGT. CDR3: CASSPRTGTAFF. The CDR3 DNA sequence: TGTGCCAGCAGTCCCCGGACAGGGACGGCTTTCTTT.

The CDR3 bases are TGTGCCAGCACCCGATTCGAGACACCCCAATATGGCTACACCTTC. Translation: CASTRFETPQYGYTF. The chain uses TRBV2 and TRBJ1-2, with no clear D. V lost 7 bases to trimming and J lost 5 bases, with 20 bases between them. The CDR3 extends over 15 amino acids. CDR1 and CDR2 from the germline V gene are SNHLY and FYNNEI.

This clonotype was recorded many times. The chain has TRBV12-3 or TRBV12-4 and TRBJ2-4; 8 positions agree with TRBD2. CDR3 size: 17 residues. V lost 3 bases, J lost 0 bases, and 7 bases stayed unmatched. CDR3 DNA: TGTGCCAGCAGTTTCTCGCGGGGGGACCTAGCCAAAAACATTCAGTACTTC. It encodes CASSFSRGDLAKNIQYF.

J is TRBJ2-3 and V is TRBV20-1, with D perhaps TRBD1 or TRBD2 (5 bases each). V lost 5 bases and J 2 bases, leaving 8 bases between the germline ends. This CDR3 region has 12 residues. Germline V gene data show CDR1 as DFQATT and CDR2 as SNEGSKA (reference sequence). CDR3 in amino acids: CSAGGITDTQYF. CDR3 DNA sequence: TGCAGTGCTGGGGGAATCACAGATACGCAGTATTTT.

This clonotype has only a few counts. J is TRBJ1-6 and V is TRBV5-5; possibly TRBD1 for D (5 bases). Trimming pared 6 bases from V and 9 bases from J, leaving 16 bases between. Germline V gene lookup returns CDR1 SGHKS and CDR2 YYEKEE (reference sequence). The CDR3 loop spans 14 amino acids. The CDR3: CASIRRVGISPLHF. CDR3 bases: TGTGCCAGCATCCGCAGGGTAGGGATTTCACCCCTCCACTTT. Drawing the rest from reference TRBV5-5 and TRBJ1-6, the complete variable domain is DAGVTQSPTHLIKTRGQQVTLRCSPISGHKSVSWYQQVLGQGPQFIFQYYEKEERGRGNFPDRFSARQFPNYSSELNVNALLLGDSALYLCASIRRVGISPLHFGNGTRLTVT.

The sample holds many counts of this clonotype. The J gene is TRBJ1-4, the V gene TRBV7-2, with 12 bases matching TRBD1. V lost 4 bases, J lost 13 bases, and 10 bases stayed unmatched. CDR1 is SGHTA, CDR2 FQGNSA, per germline. The CDR3 is made up of 15 amino acids. CDR3: CASSSPSGQGALLFF. As DNA, the CDR3 is TGTGCCAGCAGCTCCCCCTCGGGACAGGGGGCACTACTGTTTTTT. Complete variable domain (other parts from reference TRBV7-2 and TRBJ1-4): GAGVSQSPSNKVTEKGKDVELRCDPISGHTALYWYRQSLGQGLEFLIYFQGNSAPDKSGLPSDRFSAERTGGSVSTLTIQRTQQEDSAVYLCASSSPSGQGALLFFGSGTQLSVL.

The chain links TRBV28 to TRBJ2-7, with 7 bases fitting TRBD1. Germline trimming cut 6 bases from V and 0 bases from J; bases unmatched to any gene: 8. The germline V gene encodes CDR1 MDHEN and CDR2 SYDVKM. The CDR3 consists of 15 residues. CDR3 DNA sequence: TGTGCCAGCAGCTCAGGGGCAGGGGGCTCCTACGAGCAGTACGTC. Translated: CASSSGAGGSYEQYV.

This clonotype was counted between two and nine times. This chain links TRBV20-1 with TRBJ1-1; unclear D gene. CDR1 and CDR2 from the germline V gene are DFQATT and SNEGSKA (reference sequence). This CDR3 region has 13 residues. Between the trimmed V and J ends, which lost 5 bases and 0 bases, there was a span of 10 bases. The CDR3 DNA reads TGCAGTGCTCCCGACGGCATGAACACTGAAGCTTTCTTT. It specifies CSAPDGMNTEAFF.

This clonotype was observed a few times. Being one base from a much bigger clone, this may be a read error. The J gene is TRBJ2-7, the V gene TRBV4-1; 9 bases are a match to TRBD1. Germline V gene data show CDR1 as MGHRA and CDR2 as YSYEKL. This CDR3 is built from 13 residues. The CDR3 DNA follows: TGCTCCAGCAGCCAGAGACAGGGGGACGAGCAGTACGTC. It specifies CSSSQRQGDEQYV.

This clonotype was observed a handful of times. The chain recombines TRBV5-1 with TRBJ1-1; D possibly corresponds to TRBD1 (5 bases). V gave up 0 bases and J gave up 5 bases, with 11 bases separating them. Germline V CDR1 and CDR2: SGHRS, YFSETQ. The CDR3 extends over 14 amino acids. Here the CDR3 reads CASSLVTWGTEAFF. The CDR3 bases are TGCGCCAGCAGCTTGGTGACATGGGGGACTGAAGCTTTCTTT.

The chain carries TRBV11-2 and TRBJ1-5; no reliable D call. The CDR3 spans 15 residues. Per the germline V gene, CDR1 is SGHAT and CDR2 is FQNNGV. Between the trimmed V and J ends, which lost 4 bases and 5 bases, there was a span of 15 bases. The CDR3 nucleotides read TGTGCCAGCAGCTCGCAACCCGGGCGGGATCAGCCCCAGCATTTT. It codes for CASSSQPGRDQPQHF.